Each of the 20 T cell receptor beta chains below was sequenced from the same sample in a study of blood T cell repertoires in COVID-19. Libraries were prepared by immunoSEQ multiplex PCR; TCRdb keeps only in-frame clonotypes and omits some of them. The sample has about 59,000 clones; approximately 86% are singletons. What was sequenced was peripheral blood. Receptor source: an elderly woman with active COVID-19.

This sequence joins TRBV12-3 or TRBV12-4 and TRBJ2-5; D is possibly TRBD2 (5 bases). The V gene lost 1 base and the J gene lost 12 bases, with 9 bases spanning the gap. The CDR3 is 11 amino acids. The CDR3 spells CASSLVGVKYF. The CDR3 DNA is TGTGCCAGCAGTTTAGTCGGGGTGAAGTACTTC.

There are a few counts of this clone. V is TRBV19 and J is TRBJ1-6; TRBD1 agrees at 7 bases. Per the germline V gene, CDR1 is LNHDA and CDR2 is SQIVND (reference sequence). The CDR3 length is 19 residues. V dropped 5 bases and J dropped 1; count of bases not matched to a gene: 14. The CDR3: CASSPKGQAWTSYNSPLHF. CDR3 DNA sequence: TGTGCCAGTAGTCCGAAAGGACAGGCGTGGACATCCTATAATTCACCCCTCCACTTT.

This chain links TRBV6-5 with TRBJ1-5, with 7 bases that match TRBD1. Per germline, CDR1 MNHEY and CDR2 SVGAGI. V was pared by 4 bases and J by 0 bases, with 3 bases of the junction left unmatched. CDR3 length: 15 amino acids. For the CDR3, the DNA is TGTGCCAGCAGTTTACAGGGGTCTAGCAATCAGCCCCAGCATTTT. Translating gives CASSLQGSSNQPQHF.

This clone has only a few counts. The CDR3 region is CASRPQGRRNTGELFF. The CDR3 coding sequence is TGTGCCAGCAGGCCACAGGGTCGGAGAAACACCGGGGAGCTGTTTTTT. The genes are TRBV2 and TRBJ2-2; tentative D call: TRBD1 (6 bases). Trimming pared 6 bases from V and 2 bases from J, leaving 16 bases between. Germline assignment: CDR1 SNHLY and CDR2 FYNNEI. The CDR3 totals 16 residues.

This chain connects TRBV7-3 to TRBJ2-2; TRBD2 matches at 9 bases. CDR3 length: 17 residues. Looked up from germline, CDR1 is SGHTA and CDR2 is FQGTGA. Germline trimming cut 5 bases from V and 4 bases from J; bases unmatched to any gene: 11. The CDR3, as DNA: TGTGCCAGCAGCCCGAATCCCCTAGCGGGGCTCACCGGGGAGCTGTTTTTT. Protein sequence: CASSPNPLAGLTGELFF.

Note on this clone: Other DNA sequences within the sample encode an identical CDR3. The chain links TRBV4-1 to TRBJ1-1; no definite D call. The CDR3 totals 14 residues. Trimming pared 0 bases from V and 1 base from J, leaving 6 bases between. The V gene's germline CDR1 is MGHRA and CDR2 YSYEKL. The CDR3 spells CASSQDLGNTEAFF. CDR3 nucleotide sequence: TGCGCCAGCAGCCAAGACCTAGGGAACACTGAAGCTTTCTTT.

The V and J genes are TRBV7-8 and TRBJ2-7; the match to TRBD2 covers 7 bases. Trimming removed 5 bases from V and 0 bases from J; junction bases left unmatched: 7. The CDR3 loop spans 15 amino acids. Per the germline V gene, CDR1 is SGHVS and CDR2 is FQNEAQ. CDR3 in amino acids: CASSPLAVSSYEQYF. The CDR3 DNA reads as TGTGCCAGCAGCCCCCTAGCGGTCAGCTCCTACGAGCAGTACTTC.

The CDR3 loop reads CASSQDSGQGARELFF. The CDR3 region has the DNA TGCGCCAGCAGCCAAGATTCAGGACAGGGGGCTAGGGAGCTGTTTTTT. V gene TRBV4-3 combines with J gene TRBJ2-2; 11 bases match TRBD1. Germline-derived CDR1 and CDR2 are LGHNA and YSLEER. CDR3 length: 16 residues. V lost 0 bases and J lost 9; bases outside the gene matches: 6.

CDR3 bases: TGCGCCAGCAGCCAGGGACGGGACAGGGCTGTGTCCACCTTC. This sequence encodes CASSQGRDRAVSTF. The gene calls are TRBV4-3 and TRBJ1-2; 9 bases match TRBD1. Germline V gives CDR1 LGHNA, CDR2 YSLEER. Trimming removed 3 bases from V and 13 bases from J; junction bases left unmatched: 12. There are 14 residues in the CDR3.

CDR3 in DNA: TGCGCCAGCAGCTTGGGCGGACTAGCGGGGGGCGCCACAGATACGCAGTATTTT. Its translation is CASSLGGLAGGATDTQYF. The rearrangement uses TRBV5-1 and TRBJ2-3, with TRBD2 matching over 14 bases. The trim removed 0 bases at V and 2 bases at J, leaving 5 bases unmatched. The length of the CDR3 is 18 residues. Germline V gene data show CDR1 as SGHRS and CDR2 as YFSETQ.

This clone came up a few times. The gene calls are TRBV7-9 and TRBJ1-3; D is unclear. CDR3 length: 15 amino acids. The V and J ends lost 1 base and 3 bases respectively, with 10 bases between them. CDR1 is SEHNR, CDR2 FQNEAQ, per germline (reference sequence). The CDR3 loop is CASSLDRGFGNTIYF. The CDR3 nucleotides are TGTGCCAGCAGCTTAGATCGCGGCTTTGGAAACACCATATATTTT.

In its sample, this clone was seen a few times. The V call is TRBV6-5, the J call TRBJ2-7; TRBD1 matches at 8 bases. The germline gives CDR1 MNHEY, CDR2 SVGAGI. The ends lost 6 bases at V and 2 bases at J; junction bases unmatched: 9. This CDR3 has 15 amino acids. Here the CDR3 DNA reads TGTGCCAGCAGCCGCCAGGGACAGGCCACCTACGAGCAGTACTTC. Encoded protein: CASSRQGQATYEQYF.

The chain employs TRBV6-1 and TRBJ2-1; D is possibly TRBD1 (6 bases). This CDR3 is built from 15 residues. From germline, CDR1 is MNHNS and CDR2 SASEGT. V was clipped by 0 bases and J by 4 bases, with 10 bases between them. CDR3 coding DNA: TGTGCCAGCAGTGAAGCGAGGACAGCATACAATGAGCAGTTCTTC. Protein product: CASSEARTAYNEQFF.

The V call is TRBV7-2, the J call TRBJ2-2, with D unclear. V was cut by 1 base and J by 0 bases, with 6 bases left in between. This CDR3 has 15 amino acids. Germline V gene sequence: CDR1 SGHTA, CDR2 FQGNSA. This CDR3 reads CASSLVSTNTGELFF. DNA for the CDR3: TGTGCCAGCAGCTTAGTCAGTACGAACACCGGGGAGCTGTTTTTT.

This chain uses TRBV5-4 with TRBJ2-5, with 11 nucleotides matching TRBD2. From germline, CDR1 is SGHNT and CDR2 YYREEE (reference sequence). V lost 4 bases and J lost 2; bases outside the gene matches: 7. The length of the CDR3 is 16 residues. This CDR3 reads CASSQGTSGPQETQYF. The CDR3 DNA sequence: TGTGCCAGCAGCCAAGGGACTAGCGGCCCACAAGAGACCCAGTACTTC.

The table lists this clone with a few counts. For the CDR3, the DNA is TGTGCCAGCACTCTCGACAGTAGCAATCAGCCCCAGCATTTT. Translation: CASTLDSSNQPQHF. This chain connects TRBV2 to TRBJ1-5; a possible D gene is TRBD1 (5 bases). The V end was cut by 7 bases, the J end by 0 bases, with 10 bases between. Germline V CDR1 and CDR2: SNHLY, FYNNEI. This CDR3 is 14 amino acids long.

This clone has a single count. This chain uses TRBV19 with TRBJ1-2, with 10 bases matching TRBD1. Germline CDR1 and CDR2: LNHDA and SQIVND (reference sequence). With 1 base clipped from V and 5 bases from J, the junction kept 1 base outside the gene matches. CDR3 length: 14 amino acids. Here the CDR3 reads CASSIGQGAYGYTF. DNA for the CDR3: TGTGCCAGTAGTATAGGACAGGGGGCATATGGCTACACCTTC. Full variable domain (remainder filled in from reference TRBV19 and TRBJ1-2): DGGITQSPKYLFRKEGQNVTLSCEQNLNHDAMYWYRQDPGQGLRLIYYSQIVNDFQKGDIAEGYSVSREKKESFPLTVTSAQKNPTAFYLCASSIGQGAYGYTFGSGTRLTVV.

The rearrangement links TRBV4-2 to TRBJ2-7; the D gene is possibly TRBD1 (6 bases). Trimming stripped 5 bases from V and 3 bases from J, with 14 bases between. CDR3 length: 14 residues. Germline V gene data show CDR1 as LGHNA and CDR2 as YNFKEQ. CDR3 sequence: CASSATGRIYEQYF. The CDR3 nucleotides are TGTGCCAGCAGCGCGACAGGACGAATCTACGAGCAGTACTTC.

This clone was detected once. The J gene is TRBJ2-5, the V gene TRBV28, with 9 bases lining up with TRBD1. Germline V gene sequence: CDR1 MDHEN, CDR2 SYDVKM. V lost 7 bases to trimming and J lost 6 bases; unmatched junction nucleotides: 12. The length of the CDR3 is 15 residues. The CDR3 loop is CASNLFRDREKTQYF. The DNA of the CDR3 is TGTGCCAGCAACCTGTTCCGGGACAGGGAAAAGACCCAGTACTTC.

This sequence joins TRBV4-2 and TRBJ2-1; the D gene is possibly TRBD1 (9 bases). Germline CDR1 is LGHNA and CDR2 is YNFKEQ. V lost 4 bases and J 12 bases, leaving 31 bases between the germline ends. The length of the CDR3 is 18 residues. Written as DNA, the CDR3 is TGTGCCAGCAGCCCAAGGACAGGGGCGGGGCGGGGGGCCACCGGGCAGTTCTTC. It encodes CASSPRTGAGRGATGQFF.